This record looks at one TCR beta chain sequence and its context. This sample is part of a study of blood T cell repertoires in COVID-19. Study-level information: The United States, Italy and Spain supplied acute and convalescent COVID-19 samples. Sources were T cells, B-cell-depleted T cells, or PBMCs; the material itself was cDNA or gDNA.

The assay was immunoSEQ multiplex PCR, and TCRdb's table has in-frame clones only and misses some. The table has about 250,000 clones, approximately 88% seen once. Followed longitudinally, the Seattle patients had been enrolled during active infection. This clonotype was obtained from a woman between 25 and 40 years old with COVID-19, enrolled during active disease. The source material was peripheral blood.

The DNA of the CDR3 is TGTGCCAGCAGTGACACCGGACAGGGCCAAGAGACCCAGTACTTC. Amino acid sequence: CASSDTGQGQETQYF. V and J are TRBV6-4 and TRBJ2-5; TRBD1 matches 8 bases. Germline CDR1 reads MRHNA; CDR2 reads SNTAGT. After removal of 2 bases from V and 1 base from J, the junction contained 3 bases not matched to a gene. This CDR3 spans 15 amino acids.